This TCR beta chain was retrieved from a study of cytomegalovirus exposure and HLA in healthy donors. A multiplex PCR was run with 60 Vbeta primers and 13 Jbeta primers. TCRdb's copy holds only in-frame clones and misses some; the assay was immunoSEQ multiplex PCR. The sample has some 150,000 clones; approximately 80% are singletons. A word on this clone: Its specificity is not known.

Findings of the study overall: Presence/absence analyses treated sequencing depth as roughly uniform across donors. Most TCR sequences proved rare, with some public TCRs found in many donors. Association of a missense DCLRE1C variant with TCR beta V- and J-gene trimming was reported in a later analysis. About 87% or about 30% of the time was how often most TCR beta V segments were productive, according to an earlier analysis.

Trimming pared 3 bases from V and 6 bases from J, leaving 5 bases between. Per germline, CDR1 DFQATT and CDR2 SNEGSKA (reference sequence). CDR3 length: 11 residues. The sequenced sample was PBMCs. The sequence was collected from a boy younger than 10 in good health and CMV-seronegative. The chain is built from TRBV20-1 and TRBJ1-4; no firm D call. The CDR3 DNA follows: TGCAGTGCTAGTCCTTATGAAAAACTGTTTTTT. Its protein is CSASPYEKLFF.